A selection of T cell receptor beta chains follows, all from one sample in a study of tumor-infiltrating lymphocytes in localized non-small cell lung cancer. The method was immunoSEQ multiplex PCR; TCRdb's version includes in-frame clones alone and lacks a portion of them. The sample records 10,000 to 13,000 clones, 70% to 90% being singletons. The sequenced material came from uninvolved lung tissue not adjacent to the tumor. These receptors came from a human donor with non-small cell lung cancer. The CDR3 runs from the conserved cysteine through the conserved F or W. Fields, in order: CDR3 length, V gene, D gene, clone size, J gene, CDR3 protein, CDR3 DNA. D genes are given only for firm matches. A row's size may be missing; if present it is once, few, many or a size class.

length: 16; V: TRBV2; D: TRBD1; size: .; J: TRBJ2-1; CDR3: CASSPPPDREWYEQFF; DNA: TGTGCCAGCAGTCCTCCCCCTGACAGGGAATGGTATGAGCAGTTCTTC
length: 16; V: TRBV14; D: .; size: .; J: TRBJ1-2; CDR3: CASSQAAGFDDYGYTF; DNA: TGTGCCAGCAGCCAAGCGGCAGGGTTTGATGACTATGGCTACACCTTC
length: 13; V: TRBV30; D: .; size: .; J: TRBJ2-2; CDR3: CVREGGAAGELFF; DNA: TGTGTCCGAGAGGGAGGAGCGGCCGGGGAGCTGTTTTTT
length: 15; V: TRBV9; D: .; size: .; J: TRBJ1-2; CDR3: CASSVSSGGAYGYTF; DNA: TGTGCCAGCAGCGTATCATCGGGGGGGGCCTATGGCTACACCTTC
length: 18; V: TRBV9; D: .; size: .; J: TRBJ2-6; CDR3: CASRGDLGEQSGANVLTF; DNA: TGTGCCAGCAGAGGAGATCTCGGCGAACAAAGTGGGGCCAACGTCCTGACTTTC
length: 15; V: TRBV5-4; D: .; size: once; J: TRBJ2-3; CDR3: CASSLDGARADTQYF; DNA: TGTGCCAGCAGCTTGGACGGGGCCCGGGCAGATACGCAGTATTTT
length: 16; V: TRBV4-1; D: TRBD2; size: once; J: TRBJ2-2; CDR3: CASRDGWREGPGELFF; DNA: TGCGCCAGCAGGGACGGCTGGCGGGAGGGGCCCGGGGAGCTGTTTTTT
length: 15; V: TRBV4-2; D: TRBD2; size: .; J: TRBJ2-3; CDR3: CASSPGLAGTDTQYF; DNA: TGTGCCAGCAGCCCTGGACTAGCGGGCACAGATACGCAGTATTTT
length: 15; V: TRBV4-1; D: .; size: .; J: TRBJ2-1; CDR3: CASSQTDNPWNEQFF; DNA: TGCGCCAGCAGCCAAACGGACAATCCTTGGAATGAGCAGTTCTTC
length: 18; V: TRBV4-1; D: .; size: .; J: TRBJ2-1; CDR3: CASSQGPTGSLVYNEQFF; DNA: TGCGCCAGCAGCCAAGGGCCAACAGGGAGCCTTGTCTACAATGAGCAGTTCTTC
length: 14; V: TRBV6-1; D: .; size: .; J: TRBJ2-7; CDR3: CASSLEGGSYEQYF; DNA: TGTGCCAGCAGTCTTGAGGGCGGGTCCTACGAGCAGTACTTC
length: 13; V: TRBV7-9; D: .; size: .; J: TRBJ2-5; CDR3: CASLRGYQETQYF; DNA: TGTGCCAGCCTACGGGGTTACCAAGAGACCCAGTACTTC
length: 16; V: TRBV5-1; D: TRBD2; size: .; J: TRBJ2-5; CDR3: CASSLMPLAVQETQYF; DNA: TGCGCCAGCAGCTTGATGCCTCTAGCGGTTCAAGAGACCCAGTACTTC
length: 11; V: TRBV20-1; D: .; size: .; J: TRBJ1-2; CDR3: CSARDDYGYTF; DNA: TGCAGTGCTAGAGATGACTATGGCTACACCTTC
length: 14; V: TRBV5-6; D: .; size: .; J: TRBJ1-2; CDR3: CASSLSAKGASYTF; DNA: TGTGCCAGCAGCCTTTCCGCCAAGGGCGCCTCCTACACCTTC
length: 13; V: TRBV9; D: .; size: .; J: TRBJ2-4; CDR3: CASSVDGPGIQYF; DNA: TGTGCCAGCAGCGTAGACGGCCCCGGCATTCAGTACTTC
length: 14; V: TRBV5-8; D: .; size: .; J: TRBJ1-6; CDR3: CASSLTAYNSPLHF; DNA: TGTGCCAGCAGCCTGACTGCATATAATTCACCCCTCCACTTT
length: 15; V: TRBV7-8; D: TRBD2; size: .; J: TRBJ2-5; CDR3: CASSLVAGALGTQYF; DNA: TGTGCCAGCAGCTTAGTAGCGGGGGCCCTTGGGACCCAGTACTTC
length: 11; V: TRBV2; D: .; size: .; J: TRBJ1-2; CDR3: CASRETLDYTF; DNA: TGTGCCAGCAGGGAGACCCTCGACTACACCTTC
length: 13; V: TRBV7-3; D: .; size: .; J: TRBJ2-1; CDR3: CASSLDSYNEQFF; DNA: TGTGCCAGCAGCCTGGACAGTTACAATGAGCAGTTCTTC
length: 19; V: TRBV4-2; D: TRBD2; size: .; J: TRBJ2-4; CDR3: CASSQGPRGTSVGGNIQYF; DNA: TGTGCCAGCAGCCAAGGCCCACGGGGGACTAGCGTGGGGGGGAACATTCAGTACTTC
length: 15; V: TRBV2; D: .; size: .; J: TRBJ2-5; CDR3: CASSDLGQGMKTQYF; DNA: TGTGCCAGCAGTGATCTGGGGCAGGGAATGAAGACCCAGTACTTC
length: 12; V: TRBV2; D: .; size: .; J: TRBJ2-7; CDR3: CASSEGLYEQYF; DNA: TGTGCCAGCAGTGAGGGACTCTACGAGCAGTACTTC
length: 16; V: TRBV4-1; D: TRBD2; size: .; J: TRBJ2-3; CDR3: CASSQLLAGVANTQYF; DNA: TGCGCCAGCAGCCAACTACTAGCGGGGGTCGCAAATACGCAGTATTTT
length: 16; V: TRBV5-5; D: TRBD2; size: once; J: TRBJ2-2; CDR3: CASSWAFSGEAGELFF; DNA: TGTGCCAGCAGCTGGGCCTTTAGCGGGGAAGCCGGGGAGCTGTTTTTT
length: 14; V: TRBV25-1; D: TRBD1; size: .; J: TRBJ1-2; CDR3: CASSEMGTGFGYTF; DNA: TGTGCCAGCAGTGAGATGGGGACAGGGTTTGGCTACACCTTC
length: 14; V: TRBV7-8; D: .; size: .; J: TRBJ1-1; CDR3: CASSLQGQNTEAFF; DNA: TGTGCCAGCAGCCTACAGGGACAGAACACTGAAGCTTTCTTT
length: 17; V: TRBV14; D: TRBD2; size: .; J: TRBJ2-5; CDR3: CASSQDVLAGVQETQYF; DNA: TGTGCCAGCAGCCAAGACGTACTAGCGGGGGTTCAAGAGACCCAGTACTTC
length: 13; V: TRBV10-3; D: .; size: .; J: TRBJ1-2; CDR3: CAISESASNGYTF; DNA: TGTGCCATCAGTGAGTCAGCATCGAATGGCTACACCTTC
length: 13; V: TRBV5-1; D: .; size: .; J: TRBJ1-2; CDR3: CASSLEVYYGYTF; DNA: TGCGCCAGCAGCTTGGAGGTATACTATGGCTACACCTTC
length: 13; V: TRBV2; D: .; size: .; J: TRBJ2-7; CDR3: CASSEGSSYEQYF; DNA: TGTGCCAGCAGTGAGGGGAGCTCCTACGAGCAGTACTTC
length: 12; V: TRBV6-5; D: TRBD1; size: few; J: TRBJ1-2; CDR3: CASRAGGFGYTF; DNA: TGTGCCAGCAGGGCAGGGGGTTTCGGCTACACCTTC
length: 15; V: TRBV6-1; D: TRBD1; size: .; J: TRBJ1-5; CDR3: CASSPTGGSSQPQHF; DNA: TGTGCCAGCAGTCCTACAGGGGGCTCCTCCCAGCCCCAGCATTTT
length: 14; V: TRBV6-6; D: .; size: once; J: TRBJ1-1; CDR3: CASRDDLRGTEAFF; DNA: TGTGCCAGCAGGGATGACCTCCGGGGCACTGAAGCTTTCTTT
length: 13; V: TRBV7-9; D: .; size: .; J: TRBJ2-3; CDR3: CASSLGYTDTQYF; DNA: TGTGCCAGCAGCTTAGGCTACACAGATACGCAGTATTTT
length: 15; V: TRBV19; D: TRBD2; size: .; J: TRBJ2-5; CDR3: CASREGGRQQETQYF; DNA: TGTGCCAGTAGAGAGGGCGGGAGACAACAAGAGACCCAGTACTTC
length: 11; V: TRBV2; D: .; size: once; J: TRBJ2-7; CDR3: CATNRDYEQYF; DNA: TGTGCCACCAACAGGGACTACGAGCAGTACTTC
length: 14; V: TRBV9; D: TRBD1; size: few; J: TRBJ1-2; CDR3: CASSVDRGLGGYTF; DNA: TGTGCCAGCAGCGTAGACAGGGGGCTAGGGGGCTACACCTTC
length: 16; V: TRBV5-1; D: .; size: .; J: TRBJ2-1; CDR3: CASSLGGDLSYNEQFF; DNA: TGCGCCAGCAGCTTGGGTGGGGACCTCTCCTACAATGAGCAGTTCTTC
length: 12; V: TRBV29-1; D: .; size: .; J: TRBJ1-1; CDR3: CSVEYGNTEAFF; DNA: TGCAGCGTTGAGTACGGAAACACTGAAGCTTTCTTT
length: 14; V: TRBV5-6; D: .; size: .; J: TRBJ2-3; CDR3: CASSSWGAVDTQYF; DNA: TGTGCCAGCAGCTCCTGGGGGGCGGTAGATACGCAGTATTTT
length: 14; V: TRBV7-3; D: .; size: .; J: TRBJ1-2; CDR3: CASSLNAQGYGYTF; DNA: TGTGCCAGCAGCTTAAACGCCCAAGGCTATGGCTACACCTTC
length: 15; V: TRBV2; D: .; size: .; J: TRBJ2-3; CDR3: CASRPVSEATDTQYF; DNA: TGTGCCAGCAGACCGGTCAGCGAGGCGACAGATACGCAGTATTTT
length: 12; V: TRBV18; D: .; size: .; J: TRBJ2-3; CDR3: CASSPNTDTQYF; DNA: TGTGCCAGCTCACCCAACACAGATACGCAGTATTTT
length: 14; V: TRBV6-5; D: .; size: .; J: TRBJ2-7; CDR3: CASSYSNPGGEQYF; DNA: TGTGCCAGCAGTTACTCGAACCCTGGAGGCGAGCAGTACTTC
length: 15; V: TRBV6-5; D: .; size: .; J: TRBJ2-1; CDR3: CASSPSKLGIDEQFF; DNA: TGTGCCAGCAGCCCGTCTAAATTAGGGATCGATGAGCAGTTCTTC
length: 13; V: TRBV6-5; D: .; size: .; J: TRBJ1-2; CDR3: CASADGGRYGYTF; DNA: TGTGCCAGCGCTGATGGGGGACGCTATGGCTACACCTTC
length: 17; V: TRBV18; D: TRBD2; size: once; J: TRBJ2-1; CDR3: CASSQVGGERTYNEQFF; DNA: TGTGCCAGCTCACAAGTCGGGGGGGAGAGGACCTACAATGAGCAGTTCTTC
length: 14; V: TRBV30; D: .; size: .; J: TRBJ1-6; CDR3: CAWKGSSYNSPLHF; DNA: TGTGCCTGGAAGGGGTCCTCCTATAATTCACCCCTCCACTTT
length: 12; V: TRBV10-3; D: TRBD2; size: .; J: TRBJ2-7; CDR3: CAISGGEVEQYF; DNA: TGTGCCATCAGCGGGGGGGAGGTCGAGCAGTACTTC
length: 14; V: TRBV7-9; D: .; size: .; J: TRBJ1-2; CDR3: CASSPIDTNYGYTF; DNA: TGTGCCAGCAGCCCTATTGACACTAACTATGGCTACACCTTC
length: 20; V: TRBV28; D: .; size: .; J: TRBJ2-6; CDR3: CASSSFMGQALESGANVLTF; DNA: TGTGCCAGCAGTTCCTTTATGGGGCAGGCCCTAGAGTCTGGGGCCAACGTCCTGACTTTC
length: 14; V: TRBV5-8; D: .; size: once; J: TRBJ1-3; CDR3: CASSLWTSGNTIYF; DNA: TGTGCCAGCAGCCTCTGGACCTCTGGAAACACCATATATTTT
length: 9; V: TRBV5-8; D: .; size: .; J: TRBJ1-1; CDR3: CASGYEAFF; DNA: TGTGCCAGCGGCTATGAGGCTTTCTTT
length: 16; V: TRBV5-5; D: .; size: large; J: TRBJ2-3; CDR3: CASSLSRGWSTDTQYF; DNA: TGTGCCAGCAGCTTGAGTCGCGGCTGGAGCACAGATACGCAGTATTTT
length: 14; V: TRBV12-5; D: .; size: .; J: TRBJ2-3; CDR3: CASGQPESTDTQYF; DNA: TGTGCTAGTGGTCAACCAGAGAGCACAGATACGCAGTATTTT
length: 13; V: TRBV7-2; D: .; size: .; J: TRBJ2-5; CDR3: CASSYGTGETQYF; DNA: TGTGCCAGCAGCTATGGGACCGGTGAGACCCAGTACTTC
length: 10; V: TRBV20-1; D: .; size: once; J: TRBJ2-3; CDR3: CSALTDTQYF; DNA: TGCAGTGCCTTAACAGATACGCAGTATTTT